A single sample gave rise to the 30 T cell receptor beta chains below, sequenced in a study of blood T cells in healthy people across ages. Together with a sample-barcoded 5' primer, a J-beta primer mix was included in a second PCR lasting roughly 6 to 12 cycles. In TCRdb, the 5' RACE reads were re-called with MiXCR into one record per CDR3 protein. Of 1.6 million or so distinct CDR3 sequences detected, about 35% appear once; the ten largest clones hold approximately 11%. Sample: blood. All receptors derive from a woman aged 25-40 years in good health.

The chain carries TRBV5-1 and TRBJ2-2; D is tentatively TRBD1 or TRBD2 (6 bases each). Germline loops: CDR1 SGHRS, CDR2 YFSETQ. The CDR3 runs to 14 residues. The V end was cut by 1 base, the J end by 7 bases, with 11 bases between. The CDR3 loop reads CASSLWGAGGELFF. The CDR3 region has the DNA TGCGCCAGCAGCTTGTGGGGGGCCGGCGGGGAGCTGTTTTTT.

Ten or more counts support this clonotype. The chain employs TRBV6-1 and TRBJ2-5, with 9 nucleotides matching TRBD2. Germline V gene sequence: CDR1 MNHNS, CDR2 SASEGT. The CDR3 spans 17 residues. Germline trimming cut 6 bases from V and 3 bases from J; bases unmatched to any gene: 14. CDR3 sequence reads: CASRTRPWVAGEETQYF. Written as DNA, the CDR3 is TGTGCCAGCAGGACCCGACCTTGGGTAGCGGGGGAAGAGACCCAGTACTTC.

The rearrangement joins TRBV21-1 to TRBJ2-7. TRBV21-1 is classified as a pseudogene. The CDR3 consists of 14 residues. CDR3 DNA: TGTGCCAGCAGCAAAGTGGGGGGCGCCTACGAGCAGTACTTC. It yields the protein CASSKVGGAYEQYF.

The DNA of the CDR3 is TGTGCCAGCAGCCAAGATCAGGACCCCTTCTACGAGCAGTACTTC. Its protein product is CASSQDQDPFYEQYF. This chain joins TRBV4-2 and TRBJ2-7; D remains ambiguous. Trimming stripped 0 bases from V and 3 bases from J, with 12 bases between. The CDR3 runs to 15 residues. Germline CDR1 LGHNA, CDR2 YNFKEQ.

This clonotype was counted between two and nine times. The chain carries TRBV12-3 or TRBV12-4 and TRBJ1-2; 9 positions match TRBD1. This CDR3 is built from 16 residues. V shed 6 bases and J 8 bases; nucleotides not matched to a gene: 16. In nucleotides, the CDR3 is TGTGCCAGCAGCTCCGGACAGGGGAATATTTTTTGGGGCTACACCTTC. Translated: CASSSGQGNIFWGYTF.

The DNA of the CDR3 is TGTGCCAGCAGTCAACCAGGGGGCTACTATGGCTACACCTTC. This encodes CASSQPGGYYGYTF. The V and J genes are TRBV5-5 and TRBJ1-2; 8 bases match TRBD1. CDR1 SGHKS and CDR2 YYEKEE come from the germline V gene (reference sequence). After removal of 5 bases from V and 3 bases from J, the junction contained 6 bases not matched to a gene. The CDR3 is 14 residues long.

This clonotype occurred once. This chain joins TRBV6-5 and TRBJ1-4; the D gene is possibly TRBD1 (6 bases). The CDR3 spans 13 residues. CDR1 is MNHEY and CDR2 is SVGAGI in the germline V gene. Trimming removed 6 bases at V and 6 bases at J, with 11 bases between. CDR3 loop: CASRDSVDEKLFF. The CDR3 DNA reads TGTGCCAGCAGGGACAGCGTCGATGAAAAACTGTTTTTT.

On this clonotype itself: Being one base from a much bigger clone, this may be a read error. The gene calls are TRBV12-3 or TRBV12-4 and TRBJ2-5, with 11 bases matching TRBD2. V trimming: 3 bases; J trimming: 7 bases; junction bases outside the gene matches: 7. CDR3 size: 15 residues. CDR3 sequence (DNA): TGTGCCAGCAGTTTTAGACTAGCGGGACATGGGACCCAGTACTTC. Protein sequence: CASSFRLAGHGTQYF.

This clonotype was recorded a few times. The genes are TRBV29-1 and TRBJ1-2; D remains ambiguous. CDR3 length: 12 residues. CDR1 is SQVTM, CDR2 ANQGSEA, per germline. The V end lost 6 bases, the J end lost 4 bases, and 12 bases lay between the germline ends. The CDR3 DNA sequence: TGCAGCGTGAACGAGAGGGTCTATGGCTACACCTTC. It is translated as CSVNERVYGYTF. The entire variable domain, with the rest obtained from reference TRBV29-1 and TRBJ1-2, is as follows: SAVISQKPSRDICQRGTSLTIQCQVDSQVTMMFWYRQQPGQSLTLIATANQGSEATYESGFVIDKFPISRPNLTFSTLTVSNMSPEDSSIYLCSVNERVYGYTFGSGTRLTVV.

The chain recombines TRBV5-1 with TRBJ2-5; a weak D match, TRBD2 (5 bases). Per germline, CDR1 SGHRS and CDR2 YFSETQ. The germline V and J ends were trimmed by 1 base and 2 bases, with 12 bases remaining between them. The CDR3 totals 15 residues. The CDR3 region has the DNA TGCGCCAGCAGCTTGCGAGGCGGGTGGCAAGAGACCCAGTACTTC. As protein: CASSLRGGWQETQYF. Full variable domain (outside the CDR3, taken from reference TRBV5-1 and TRBJ2-5): KAGVTQTPRYLIKTRGQQVTLSCSPISGHRSVSWYQQTPGQGLQFLFEYFSETQRNKGNFPGRFSGRQFSNSRSEMNVSTLELGDSALYLCASSLRGGWQETQYFGPGTRLLVL.

This rearrangement joins TRBV29-1 to TRBJ1-2; TRBD1 is a possible D gene (5 bases). The CDR3 consists of 12 residues. The germline V gene has CDR1 SQVTM and CDR2 ANQGSEA. V was cut by 5 bases and J by 2 bases, with 9 bases left in between. CDR3 sequence: CSVKTGNYGYTF. The CDR3 DNA follows: TGCAGCGTTAAAACAGGAAACTATGGCTACACCTTC.

The chain uses TRBV15 and TRBJ1-4, with D perhaps TRBD1 (6 bases). The germline V gene encodes CDR1 LNHNV and CDR2 YYDKDF (reference sequence). This CDR3 comprises 14 residues. Trimming took 4 bases from V and 6 from J, leaving 12 bases between them. The CDR3 reads CATSISTGYEKLFF. The CDR3 DNA reads TGTGCCACCAGCATCTCAACAGGGTATGAAAAACTGTTTTTT.

Only a few counts were recorded for this clonotype. The V call is TRBV4-2, the J call TRBJ2-2; D tentatively reads TRBD1 or TRBD2 (5 bases each). Trimming removed 2 bases from V and 5 bases from J, with 15 bases in between. Germline V gene data show CDR1 as LGHNA and CDR2 as YNFKEQ. The CDR3 runs 16 residues. CDR3 nucleotides: TGTGCCAGCAGCCAATCTGCCTCGGGGACGACCGGGGAGCTGTTTTTT. Amino acid sequence: CASSQSASGTTGELFF.

Regarding this clonotype: Compared with germline, one end of the junction differs, possibly owing to a read error. The chain carries TRBV12-3 or TRBV12-4 and TRBJ2-7; D may be TRBD2 (6 bases). The DNA end is more similar to TRBJ2-5, so the J call may be wrong. The CDR3 contains 11 residues. The chain's CDR3 is CVSTRGETQYF. The CDR3 DNA reads as TGTGTCAGCACCCGGGGGGAGACCCAGTACTTC.

The CDR3 region is CASSSIERATQETQYF. CDR3 coding DNA: TGCGCCAGCAGCTCGATTGAGCGGGCGACTCAAGAGACCCAGTACTTC. The V gene is TRBV5-1, the J gene TRBJ2-5; D is perhaps TRBD2 (6 bases). The CDR3 runs to 16 residues. CDR1 and CDR2 from the germline V gene are SGHRS and YFSETQ. V was pared by 3 bases and J by 2 bases, with 17 bases between.

This clonotype was counted between two and nine times. This chain links TRBV7-9 with TRBJ1-5, with 7 bases matching TRBD1. Germline lookup yields CDR1 SEHNR and CDR2 FQNEAQ (reference sequence). J gave up 5 bases and V 5 bases, and 6 bases lay outside the gene matches. The CDR3 is 14 residues long. CDR3 DNA sequence: TGTGCCAGCAGCCCTACAGGGGTAGATCAGCCCCAGCATTTT. It encodes CASSPTGVDQPQHF. The variable domain in full, completed from reference TRBV7-9 and TRBJ1-5, reads DTGVSQNPRHKITKRGQNVTFRCDPISEHNRLYWYRQTLGQGPEFLTYFQNEAQLEKSRLLSDRFSAERPKGSFSTLEIQRTEQGDSAMYLCASSPTGVDQPQHFGDGTRLSIL.

The J gene is TRBJ1-5, the V gene TRBV3-1; 9 positions agree with TRBD1. Germline V CDR1 and CDR2: LGHDT, YNNKEL (reference sequence). The CDR3 has 18 residues. J was trimmed by 0 bases and V by 2 bases; bases with no gene match: 8. The CDR3: CASSQRPTGGDSNQPQHF. Here the CDR3 DNA reads TGTGCCAGCAGCCAAAGGCCAACAGGGGGCGATAGCAATCAGCCCCAGCATTTT.

This clonotype was picked up a small number of times. This sequence joins TRBV27 and TRBJ2-1; 7 positions agree with TRBD2. The CDR3 totals 14 residues. The germline V gene has CDR1 MNHEY and CDR2 SMNVEV (reference sequence). V was pared by 4 bases and J by 10 bases, with 10 bases of the junction left unmatched. In DNA, the CDR3 is TGTGCCAGCAGTTGGGGCCAGCGGGACTGGGAGCAGTTCTTC. Translating it yields CASSWGQRDWEQFF.

This clonotype appeared a few times. The genes are TRBV20-1 and TRBJ2-7; TRBD1 matches 7 bases. The CDR3 has 14 amino acids. Germline V gene data show CDR1 as DFQATT and CDR2 as SNEGSKA (reference sequence). Germline trimming cut 1 base from V and 2 bases from J; bases unmatched to any gene: 5. CDR3 sequence (DNA): TGCAGTGCTAGAGTAAGGGGGCGAGCCTACGAGCAGTACTTC. Amino acid sequence: CSARVRGRAYEQYF.

This clonotype has only one observation. CDR3 coding DNA: TGTGCCAGCAGTTTATTCTCCAGGGGGCGGACTCTTGTGAACACTGAAGCTTTCTTT. Protein product: CASSLFSRGRTLVNTEAFF. The rearrangement links TRBV28 to TRBJ1-1; 8 positions match TRBD1. From germline, CDR1 is MDHEN and CDR2 SYDVKM. The V gene end was trimmed by 1 base and the J gene end by 0 bases; junction bases not matched to a gene: 13. This CDR3 has 19 amino acids.

The chain is built from TRBV7-6 and TRBJ2-1; D is possibly TRBD1 (5 bases). CDR1 SGHVS and CDR2 FNYEAQ come from the germline V gene. The CDR3 is 13 amino acids. Trimming removed 4 bases at V and 5 bases at J, with 9 bases between. CDR3 protein: CASSSDINNEQFF. The CDR3 DNA reads TGTGCCAGCAGCTCGGACATCAACAATGAGCAGTTCTTC.

This clonotype was seen a few times. The rearrangement joins TRBV4-1 to TRBJ2-3; 7 bases are shared with TRBD2. With V trimmed by 0 bases and J by 2 bases, 8 bases remained unmatched. This CDR3 spans 17 amino acids. Germline assignment: CDR1 MGHRA and CDR2 YSYEKL. CDR3 residues: CASSQDRASGFTDTQYF. The CDR3 DNA follows: TGCGCCAGCAGCCAAGATCGGGCTAGCGGATTCACAGATACGCAGTATTTT.

The chain couples TRBV6-6 to TRBJ2-1; D gene ambiguous. The CDR3 has 12 residues. Per germline, CDR1 MNHNY and CDR2 SVGAGI (reference sequence). The germline V and J ends were trimmed by 5 bases and 9 bases, with 11 bases remaining between them. Written as DNA, the CDR3 is TGTGCCAGCAGTGACCCCGGCCCTGAGCAGTTCTTC. It codes for CASSDPGPEQFF.

This clonotype has a handful of counts. V is TRBV6-2 or TRBV6-3 and J is TRBJ2-1; D is possibly TRBD1 (6 bases). Germline V gene data show CDR1 as MNHEY and CDR2 as SVGEGT. V was pared by 10 bases and J by 4 bases, with 17 bases between. There are 14 residues in the CDR3. CDR3 coding DNA: TGTGCCACCCAGATCCGGACAGAATACAATGAGCAGTTCTTC. It codes for CATQIRTEYNEQFF.

The chain combines TRBV9 with TRBJ2-5; the match to TRBD1 covers 12 bases. Losses at the gene ends were 2 bases for V and 5 bases for J; bases not matched to a gene: 10. Germline V CDR1 and CDR2: SGDLS, YYNGEE. This CDR3 region has 17 residues. The CDR3 loop is CASSVGTGGDRRETQYF. CDR3 nucleotide sequence: TGTGCCAGCAGCGTTGGGACAGGGGGCGACAGGAGGGAGACCCAGTACTTC. Supplemented by reference TRBV9 and TRBJ2-5, the full variable domain reads DSGVTQTPKHLITATGQRVTLRCSPRSGDLSVYWYQQSLDQGLQFLIQYYNGEERAKGNILERFSAQQFPDLHSELNLSSLELGDSALYFCASSVGTGGDRRETQYFGPGTRLLVL.

Ten or more counts support this clonotype. CDR3 residues: CAMVDRGRVEGAFF. CDR3 in DNA: TGTGCCATGGTCGACAGGGGCCGGGTAGAAGGAGCTTTCTTT. The V gene is TRBV10-3, the J gene TRBJ1-1; 8 bases align to TRBD1. The CDR3 loop spans 14 amino acids. Germline lookup yields CDR1 ENHRY and CDR2 SYGVKD. Unmatched junction bases numbered 16, after V lost 9 bases and J lost 10 bases.

The V gene is TRBV29-1, the J gene TRBJ2-3; D is possibly TRBD1 (6 bases). Germline CDR1 SQVTM, CDR2 ANQGSEA. The CDR3 loop spans 13 amino acids. V lost 7 bases, J lost 2 bases, and 13 bases lay in between. The CDR3 coding sequence is TGCAGCGCCGCGACAGGATTCACAGATACGCAGTATTTT. It codes for CSAATGFTDTQYF.

This chain uses TRBV2 with TRBJ1-2; no firm D call. The V end was cut by 0 bases, the J end by 5 bases, with 10 bases between. Germline V gene sequence: CDR1 SNHLY, CDR2 FYNNEI. The CDR3 loop spans 14 amino acids. For the CDR3, the DNA is TGTGCCAGCAGTGAAGCTCAGGCTACGTATGGCTACACCTTC. Its translation: CASSEAQATYGYTF.

This chain connects TRBV7-2 to TRBJ1-3; TRBD1 aligns across 7 bases. Germline V lookup: CDR1 SGHTA, CDR2 FQGNSA. Trimming cost V 3 bases and J 0 bases; bases outside gene matches: 5. This CDR3 has 16 residues. The CDR3: CASSLQGVNSGNTIYF. The CDR3 coding sequence is TGTGCCAGCAGCTTGCAGGGGGTTAACTCTGGAAACACCATATATTTT.

This clonotype was observed a handful of times. One end of the junction fails to match germline, which may point to a read error. The V call is TRBV7-3, the J call TRBJ2-3, with 8 nucleotides matching TRBD2. Germline loops: CDR1 SGHTA, CDR2 FQGTGA. CDR3 size: 15 residues. The CDR3 sequence: CASSHGGAHTGTQYF. CDR3 in DNA: TGTGCCAGCAGCCACGGGGGGGCACACACAGGTACGCAGTATTTT.